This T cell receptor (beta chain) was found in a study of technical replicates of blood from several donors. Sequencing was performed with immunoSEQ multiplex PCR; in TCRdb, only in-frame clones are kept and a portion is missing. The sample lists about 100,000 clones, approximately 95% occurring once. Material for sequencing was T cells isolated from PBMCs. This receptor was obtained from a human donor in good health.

Here the CDR3 reads CAISESWQGNEKLFF. In nucleotides, the CDR3 is TGTGCCATCAGTGAGTCGTGGCAGGGGAACGAAAAACTGTTTTTT. The rearrangement uses TRBV10-3 and TRBJ1-4, with D perhaps TRBD1 (6 bases). The length of the CDR3 is 15 residues. Per the germline V gene, CDR1 is ENHRY and CDR2 is SYGVKD. Trimming removed 0 bases from V and 8 bases from J, with 13 bases in between.